This TCR beta chain derives from a study of blood T cell repertoires in COVID-19 (TCRdb year 2020). About the investigation overall: Collaborator samples came from the United States, Italy and Spain and covered acute and convalescent phases of COVID-19. The material from the prospective study consisted of cDNA or gDNA derived from T cells, B-cell-depleted T cells, or PBMCs. The dataset comprised deeply sampled blood TCRbeta repertoires from subjects exposed to, actively infected with, or recovered from COVID-19. A freely available public database, intended as a resource for researchers studying the immune response to SARS-CoV-2, is where the repertoires were released. The samples were drawn from two sources: the first 160 participants of the ongoing ImmuneRACE study, and 1,200 or so subjects contributed by 6 global collaborators. A de-identified subject ID, COVID-19 status, age in years and sex were almost always included in the sample metadata. Where available, HLA class I and class II types were obtained from metadata supplied by the sample provider rather than from assay-based typing. Beyond this particular receptor, the publication reports: How much clinical and demographic metadata was included differed by source and by participant, and the metadata was provided uncurated.

Participants in the prospective study were enrolled through a virtual design, were aged 18 to 89 years, and lived in 20 to 30 United States geographic areas. Cohort assignment in the prospective study relied on participant-reported clinical history from a screening survey and a study questionnaire. Exposed participants had been in contact, within 2 weeks of entering the study, with a person who had a PCR-confirmed or clinician-diagnosed case of COVID-19. In the prospective study, whole blood, serum and a nasopharyngeal or oropharyngeal swab were collected from each participant by mobile phlebotomists. Prospective study participants could optionally give additional blood draws and questionnaires over an approximately 2-month period. Before DNA extraction, blood samples from the prospective study were shipped at room temperature or frozen. TCRbeta CDR3 regions were amplified from genomic DNA using the immunoSEQ Assay, a bias-controlled multiplex PCR. Processing in the source paper ran as follows. Within the assay, amplification of reference gene primers was used to estimate how many nucleated cells each sample contained. To quantify the absolute abundance of each unique TCRbeta CDR3 rearrangement, sequence reads were collapsed and filtered. For each sample, productive Simpson clonality was calculated as the square root of Simpson's diversity index across productive rearrangements. TCRdb's version of the immuneACCESS table is confined to in-frame rearrangements and falls short of the full clone set. An unresolved V gene accounts for under half of the shortfall where checked; the remainder is of unknown origin. V, J and clone size reflect that table, while D and trimming were determined from the DNA. The sample yields about 190,000 clones; around 83% were counted once. Of the sample, roughly 3.1% falls within the top ten clones.

About this clone itself: The clone's antigen remains unknown. Base qualities are missing; no much larger clone stands one base away.

V gives up 6 bases and J gives up 3 bases, and the segment between their germline ends measures 4 bases. From the cysteine up to the phenylalanine, the CDR3 has a length of 11 residues. The only DNA kept is the CDR3, 33 bases in frame from the first base. Per the germline V gene (reference sequence), SGHNT is the CDR1 and YYREEE is the CDR2. The rearranged chain carries TRBV5-4 and TRBJ2-1; there is no confident call for the D gene. The sample comprised PBMCs or T cells enriched from blood (not recorded which). The receptor's source is a woman aged 30 to 39 who had been exposed to COVID-19. The nucleotide sequence reads as follows: TGTGCCAGCATCTACTACAATGAGCAGTTCTTC. It is translated as CASIYYNEQFF.